This TCR beta chain comes out of a study of blood T cells in healthy people across ages (dated by TCRdb to 2013 to 2016). With respect to the entire study: Template switching captured roughly one uniquely barcoded TCR beta cDNA molecule per two T cells in model experiments. Using deep sequencing normalized with unique cDNA molecular identifiers, the study measured how TCR beta repertoire diversity changes with age. The donors were divided into four age groups: young (average around 16 years), middle-aged (about 41), aged (roughly 60) and long-lived (82). To avoid experimental bias, donors of different ages were distributed randomly across sequencing lanes. Using the same blood draw, the study looked at two additional independent replicas of 1 million unique cDNA reads for two donors, one aged 18 to 29 and the other aged 80 or older.

The paper as a whole reports these results and caveats: Observed TCR beta diversity per million T cells fell roughly linearly with age, and a significant reduction was already apparent by age around 40. Since profiling was done on bulk unsorted PBMCs, naive and antigen-experienced compartments could not be conclusively compared. The percentage of naive T cells measured by flow cytometry correlated strongly with observed TCR beta diversity. The long-lived group showed more naive CD4+ T cells, fewer expanded clones and increased TCR diversity than the aged group, suggesting age selection. Estimates of total diversity from one million sequenced T cells were regarded as lower bounds and underestimates. The CMV infection status of donors was not known, potentially confounding age-related changes in expanded clonotypes.

The donors were 40 or so Caucasian individuals from Russia, aged 6 to 90 years, who were systemically healthy. Roughly 9 milliliters of peripheral blood were drawn from each donor into EDTA-treated Vacutainer tubes. Ficoll-Paque density-gradient centrifugation was used to isolate PBMCs, with at least 6.5 million per sample. Total RNA was extracted from PBMCs with Trizol reagent, with at least 5.5 micrograms obtained per sample. For every donor, an aliquot of PBMCs went through flow cytometry to measure the percentages of naive CD45RAhigh/CD27high T cells. CDR1 and CDR2 (SGHRS, YFSETQ) derive from the germline V gene. Inclusive of the bounding cysteine and phenylalanine, the CDR3 is 16 residues long. The sequence is cut down to CDR3 DNA, 48 bases in frame from base 1. Trimmed from V: 4 bases; trimmed from J: 4 bases; junction bases lacking a gene match: 7. As concerns this clonotype: The target of this receptor is not known. The record has no base qualities; no much larger clone is one base away.

Receptor libraries were prepared by 5' RACE. For sequencing, an Illumina HiSeq 2500 was employed. A second PCR of about 6 to 11 cycles was run with a J-beta primer mix and a sample-barcoded 5' primer. A template-switch 5' adaptor carrying 12 random nucleotides introduced a unique molecular identifier onto each TCR beta cDNA molecule. Each sample yielded at least 2.5 million CDR3-containing paired-end reads. First-strand cDNA was synthesized from all RNA with the Mint cDNA synthesis kit, primed by a TRBC-specific oligonucleotide. Following uracil-DNA glycosylase treatment, a first 18-cycle PCR with universal primers M1SS and BC2_uni_R was performed on all cDNA. As for how the authors treated the data: Normalization of each sample was performed by random selection of 1 million high-quality reads, each carrying a distinct molecular identifier. Reads with shared molecular identifiers were discarded instead of being binned into consensus sequences. MiTCR, with a Q25 quality threshold and the strictest error-elimination algorithm, was used for CDR3 identification, clonotype clustering and error correction. Lower-bound total TCR beta diversity was estimated with a nonparametric unseen species model using Euler transformation. In-frame beta chains were kept once TCRdb had trimmed the public reads at Q25 with fastp and called clones with MiXCR. Entries that share a CDR3 protein sequence are merged under the most common genes and DNA. What appears here as the V and J calls and clone size reflects TCRdb's work, not the paper's. The sample table lists a few hundred thousand distinct CDR3 sequences, 45% to 65% of them with a count of one. Around 50% of the sample belongs to the ten largest clones.

The chain links TRBV5-1 with TRBJ2-3; 12 junctional bases match TRBD2. The sequenced sample was blood. The origin of this receptor is a man aged 55 to 70 in good health. The DNA sequence is given as TGCGCCAGCAGCCAAACTAGCGGGGGGCCCCCAGATACGCAGTATTTT. Protein translation: CASSQTSGGPPDTQYF.